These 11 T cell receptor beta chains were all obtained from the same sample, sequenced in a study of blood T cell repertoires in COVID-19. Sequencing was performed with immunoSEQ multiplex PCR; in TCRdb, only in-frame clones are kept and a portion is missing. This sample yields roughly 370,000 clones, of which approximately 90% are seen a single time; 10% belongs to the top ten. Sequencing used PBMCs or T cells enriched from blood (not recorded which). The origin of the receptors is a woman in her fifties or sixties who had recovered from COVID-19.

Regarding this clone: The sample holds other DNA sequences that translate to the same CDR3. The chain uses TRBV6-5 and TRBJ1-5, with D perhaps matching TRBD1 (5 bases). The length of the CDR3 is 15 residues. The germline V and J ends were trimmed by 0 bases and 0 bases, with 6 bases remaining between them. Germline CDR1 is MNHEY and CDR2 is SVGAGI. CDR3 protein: CASSYSGDSNQPQHF. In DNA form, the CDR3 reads TGTGCCAGCAGTTACTCAGGGGATAGCAATCAGCCCCAGCATTTT.

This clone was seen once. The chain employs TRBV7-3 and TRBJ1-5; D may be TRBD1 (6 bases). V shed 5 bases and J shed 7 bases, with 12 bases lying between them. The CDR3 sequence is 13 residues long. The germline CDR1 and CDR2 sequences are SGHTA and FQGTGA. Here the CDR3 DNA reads TGTGCCAGCAGCGCTCTACAGGGACAGCCCCAGCATTTT. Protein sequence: CASSALQGQPQHF. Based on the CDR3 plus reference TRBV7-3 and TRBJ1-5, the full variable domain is GAGVSQTPSNKVTEKGKYVELRCDPISGHTALYWYRQSLGQGPEFLIYFQGTGAADDSGLPNDRFFAVRPEGSVSTLKIQRTERGDSAVYLCASSALQGQPQHFGDGTRLSIL.

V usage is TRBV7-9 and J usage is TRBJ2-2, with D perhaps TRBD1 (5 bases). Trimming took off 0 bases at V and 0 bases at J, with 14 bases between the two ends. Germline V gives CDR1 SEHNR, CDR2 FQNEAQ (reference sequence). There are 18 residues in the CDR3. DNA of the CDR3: TGTGCCAGCAGCTTAGCCCGATTCGAGACAGCGAACACCGGGGAGCTGTTTTTT. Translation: CASSLARFETANTGELFF.

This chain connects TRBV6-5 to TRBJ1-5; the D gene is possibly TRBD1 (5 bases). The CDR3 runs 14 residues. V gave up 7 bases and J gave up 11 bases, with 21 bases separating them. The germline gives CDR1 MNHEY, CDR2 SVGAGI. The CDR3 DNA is TGTGCCAGCAACAGGATACTCGGCCTAATAGCCCAGCATTTT. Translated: CASNRILGLIAQHF.

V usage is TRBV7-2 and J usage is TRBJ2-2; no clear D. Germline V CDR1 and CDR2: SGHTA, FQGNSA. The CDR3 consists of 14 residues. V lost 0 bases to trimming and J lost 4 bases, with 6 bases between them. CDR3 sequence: CASSLAGATGELFF. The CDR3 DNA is TGTGCCAGCAGCTTAGCAGGAGCCACCGGGGAGCTGTTTTTT.

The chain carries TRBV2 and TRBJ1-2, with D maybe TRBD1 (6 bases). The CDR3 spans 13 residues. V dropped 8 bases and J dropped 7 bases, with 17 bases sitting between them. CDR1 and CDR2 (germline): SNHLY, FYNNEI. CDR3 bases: TGTGCCAGCTTCCGGACTGGGGGGGCTGGCTACACCTTC. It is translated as CASFRTGGAGYTF.

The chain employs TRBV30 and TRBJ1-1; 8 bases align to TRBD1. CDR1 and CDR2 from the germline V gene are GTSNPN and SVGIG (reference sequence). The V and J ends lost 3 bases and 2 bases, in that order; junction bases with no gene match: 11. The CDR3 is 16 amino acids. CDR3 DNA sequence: TGTGCCTGGAGCCAAATCATAACAGGGGGTAACACTGAAGCTTTCTTT. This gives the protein CAWSQIITGGNTEAFF.

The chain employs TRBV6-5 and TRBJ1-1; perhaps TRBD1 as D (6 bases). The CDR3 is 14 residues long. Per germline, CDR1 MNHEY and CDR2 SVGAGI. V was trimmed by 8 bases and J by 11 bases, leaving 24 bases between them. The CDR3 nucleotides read TGTGCCAGCCTGGTGCGGGGGCAGACGACGAAGGCTTTCTTT. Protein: CASLVRGQTTKAFF.

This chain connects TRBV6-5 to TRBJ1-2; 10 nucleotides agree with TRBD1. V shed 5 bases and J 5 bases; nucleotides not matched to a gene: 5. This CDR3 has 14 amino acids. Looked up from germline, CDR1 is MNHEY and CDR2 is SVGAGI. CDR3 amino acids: CASSLTGGVYGYTF. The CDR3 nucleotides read TGTGCCAGCAGTCTGACAGGGGGCGTATATGGCTACACCTTC.

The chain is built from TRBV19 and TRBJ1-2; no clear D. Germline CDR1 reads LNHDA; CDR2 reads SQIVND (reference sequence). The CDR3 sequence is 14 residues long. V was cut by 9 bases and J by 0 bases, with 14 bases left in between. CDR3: CASSPGLANYGYTF. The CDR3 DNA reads TGTGCCAGCTCACCAGGACTAGCTAACTATGGCTACACCTTC.

In DNA, the CDR3 is TGCGCCAGCAGCCCAGGACAGGGTTGGGACTATGGCTACACCTTC. Protein product: CASSPGQGWDYGYTF. The gene calls are TRBV4-1 and TRBJ1-2; 8 bases are a match to TRBD1. V was pared by 4 bases and J by 3 bases, with 7 bases of the junction left unmatched. The CDR3 sequence is 15 residues long. From germline, CDR1 is MGHRA and CDR2 YSYEKL.